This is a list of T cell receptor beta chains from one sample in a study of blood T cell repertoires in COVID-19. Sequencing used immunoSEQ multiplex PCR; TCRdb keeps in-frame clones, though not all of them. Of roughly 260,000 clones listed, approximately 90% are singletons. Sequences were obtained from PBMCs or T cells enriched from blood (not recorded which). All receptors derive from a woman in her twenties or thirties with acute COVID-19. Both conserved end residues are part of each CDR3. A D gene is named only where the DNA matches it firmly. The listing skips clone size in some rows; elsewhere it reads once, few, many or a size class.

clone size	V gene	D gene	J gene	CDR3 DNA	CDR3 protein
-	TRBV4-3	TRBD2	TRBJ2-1	TGCGCCAGCAGCCAAGATGGACTAGAGTACAATGAGCAGTTCTTC	CASSQDGLEYNEQFF
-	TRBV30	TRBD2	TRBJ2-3	TGTGCCTGGAGTGTACAAGGACTAGCCGCCAACTATTTT	CAWSVQGLAANYF
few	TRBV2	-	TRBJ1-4	TGTGCCAGCAATTGGGCAGGCGCTAATGAAAAACTGTTTTTT	CASNWAGANEKLFF
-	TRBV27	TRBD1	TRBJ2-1	TGTGCCAGCAGTTTAGAGGGCGAGGGACAGGGCTTTAATGAGCAGTTCTTC	CASSLEGEGQGFNEQFF
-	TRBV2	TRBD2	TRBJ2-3	TGTGCCAGCAGTGGGTTTCGGGGGGGCCTGGTTGCAGATACGCAGTATTTT	CASSGFRGGLVADTQYF
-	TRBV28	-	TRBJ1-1	TGTGCCAGCAGTCACCTACACCAGCGGGCTTTCTTT	CASSHLHQRAFF
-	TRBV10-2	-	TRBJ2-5	TGCGCCAGCAGTAGGAGCGGCGAGGAGACCCAGTACTTC	CASSRSGEETQYF
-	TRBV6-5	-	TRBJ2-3	TGTGCCAGCAGTTACTTAGGGACTGAGGCGGATACGCAGTATTTT	CASSYLGTEADTQYF
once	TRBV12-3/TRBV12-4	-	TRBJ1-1	TGTGCCAGCAGTTTGGGCACTCCGGTTGAAGCTTTCTTT	CASSLGTPVEAFF
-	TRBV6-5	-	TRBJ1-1	TGTGCCAGCAGCGTGGCCCAGGTGCACACTGAAGCTTTCTTT	CASSVAQVHTEAFF
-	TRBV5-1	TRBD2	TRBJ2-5	TGCGCCAGCAGAGTAGCGGGGGTATCGTACCAAGAGACCCAGTACTTC	CASRVAGVSYQETQYF
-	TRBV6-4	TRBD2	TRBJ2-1	TGTGCCAGCAGTGACTCGGGAGGGGTATCCTACAATGAGCAGTTCTTC	CASSDSGGVSYNEQFF
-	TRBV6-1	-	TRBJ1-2	TGTGCCAGCAGTGGAGCCGGTGCTAACTATGGCTACACCTTC	CASSGAGANYGYTF
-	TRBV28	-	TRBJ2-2	TGTGCCAGCAGTTTAGATCGCGGGACGAACACCGGGGAGCTGTTTTTT	CASSLDRGTNTGELFF
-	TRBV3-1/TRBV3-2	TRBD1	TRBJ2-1	TGTGCCAGCAGCCAAACGGGACAGTACTACAATGAGCAGTTCTTC	CASSQTGQYYNEQFF
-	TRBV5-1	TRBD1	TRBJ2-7	TGCGCCAGCAGCGGAACCCAGGGGGCCGGTGAGCAGTACTTC	CASSGTQGAGEQYF
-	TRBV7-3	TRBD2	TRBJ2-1	TGTGCCAGCAGCTTACTAGCGGGGCCCGGCCGGAGCTCCTACAATGAGCAGTTCTTC	CASSLLAGPGRSSYNEQFF
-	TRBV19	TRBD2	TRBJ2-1	TGTGCCAGTAGTATAGATCGCGGGAGCTCCTACAATGAGCAGTTCTTC	CASSIDRGSSYNEQFF
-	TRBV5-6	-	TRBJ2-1	TGTGCCAGCAGCTCTTACAATGAGCAGTTCTTC	CASSSYNEQFF
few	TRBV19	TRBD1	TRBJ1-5	TGTGCCAGTACTGATGGGACAGAACATCAGCCCCAGCATTTT	CASTDGTEHQPQHF
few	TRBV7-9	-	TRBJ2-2	TGTGCCAGCAGCTTACTCGACAGAACCGGGGAGCTGTTTTTT	CASSLLDRTGELFF